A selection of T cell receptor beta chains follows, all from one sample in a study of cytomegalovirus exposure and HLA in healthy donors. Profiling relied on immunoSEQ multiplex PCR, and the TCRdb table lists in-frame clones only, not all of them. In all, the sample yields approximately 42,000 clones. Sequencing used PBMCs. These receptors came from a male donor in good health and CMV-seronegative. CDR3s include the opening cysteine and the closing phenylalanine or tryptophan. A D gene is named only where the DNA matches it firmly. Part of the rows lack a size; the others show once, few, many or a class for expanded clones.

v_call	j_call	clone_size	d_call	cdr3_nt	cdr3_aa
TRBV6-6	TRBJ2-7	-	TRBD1	TGTGCCAGCAGCCGGGGACAGAGCTACGAGCAGTACTTC	CASSRGQSYEQYF
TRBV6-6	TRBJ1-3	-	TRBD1	TGTGCCAGCAGTCGACAGGGGCTCTCTGGAAACACCATATATTTT	CASSRQGLSGNTIYF
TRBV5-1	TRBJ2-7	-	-	TGCGCCAGCAGCCCTACCGGGACTGACTCCTACGAGCAGTACTTC	CASSPTGTDSYEQYF
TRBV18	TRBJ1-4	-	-	TGTGCCAGCTCACCACCCCCGGGGGAAAAACTGTTTTTT	CASSPPPGEKLFF
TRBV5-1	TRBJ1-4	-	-	TGCGCCAGCAGCCAATCCGACAGGCGGGAGAAACTGTTTTTT	CASSQSDRREKLFF
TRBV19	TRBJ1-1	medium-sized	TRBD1	TGTGCCAGTAGTAAGACAGGGGAACAGAACACTGAAGCTTTCTTT	CASSKTGEQNTEAFF
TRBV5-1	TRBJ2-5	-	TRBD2	TGCGCCAGCAGCCCGGGGCGGGGGAGCGGAGAGACCCAGTACTTC	CASSPGRGSGETQYF
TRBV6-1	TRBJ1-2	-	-	TGTGCCAGCAGTGAACTTTGGGGAGGAGGCTACACCTTC	CASSELWGGGYTF
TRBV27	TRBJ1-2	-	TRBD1	TGTGCCAGCAGTTTTGCCGACAGGGTTTATGGCTACACCTTC	CASSFADRVYGYTF
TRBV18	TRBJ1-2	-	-	TGTGCCAGCTCCTCGGACTATGGCTACACCTTC	CASSSDYGYTF
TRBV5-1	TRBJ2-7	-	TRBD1	TGCGCCAGCAGCGCCGGGACAGGGGAGTACGAGCAGTACTTC	CASSAGTGEYEQYF
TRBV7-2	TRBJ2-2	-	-	TGTGCCAGCAGCTTAAGGCAGGCGGGCACCGGGGAGCTGTTTTTT	CASSLRQAGTGELFF
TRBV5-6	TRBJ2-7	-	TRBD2	TGTGCCAGCAGCCTAGGTAGCGGGAGGTTACACGAGCAGTACTTC	CASSLGSGRLHEQYF
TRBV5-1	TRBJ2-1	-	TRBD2	TGCGCCAGCAGCTTGGCGGGGGGGAATGAGCAGTTCTTC	CASSLAGGNEQFF
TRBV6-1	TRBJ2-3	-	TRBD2	TGTGCCAGCAGTGAGTCTAGCGGGAGGACAGATACGCAGTATTTT	CASSESSGRTDTQYF
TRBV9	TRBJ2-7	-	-	TGTGCCAGCAGCGTAGGTCCGGGAGAAGGCGAGCAGTACTTC	CASSVGPGEGEQYF
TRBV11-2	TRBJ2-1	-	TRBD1	TGTGCCAGCAGCTTATTTGCAGGGGGCAGTGAGCAGTTCTTC	CASSLFAGGSEQFF
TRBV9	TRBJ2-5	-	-	TGTGCCAGCAGCGTTGAGGCCTCAGAGACCCAGTACTTC	CASSVEASETQYF
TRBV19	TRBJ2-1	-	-	TGTGCCAGTAGTATGGGGCAGGACAATGAGCAGTTCTTC	CASSMGQDNEQFF
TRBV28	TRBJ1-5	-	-	TGTGCCAGCGAGGTGGGCAATCAGCCCCAGCATTTT	CASEVGNQPQHF
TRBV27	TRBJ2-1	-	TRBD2	TGTGCCAGCAGTTCCCCCCTAGCGGGTAAATCCTACAATGAGCAGTTCTTC	CASSSPLAGKSYNEQFF
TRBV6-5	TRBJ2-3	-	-	TGTGCCAGCAGCCCAGGGGAACGCACAGATACGCAGTATTTT	CASSPGERTDTQYF
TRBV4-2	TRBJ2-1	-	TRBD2	TGTGCCAGCAGCCAAGCGGACGGGACTAGCGGGCGTAATGAGCAGTTCTTC	CASSQADGTSGRNEQFF
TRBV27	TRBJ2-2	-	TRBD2	TGTGCCAGCAGTCCCCCAGGAGCGGGAAAGATCGGGGAGCTGTTTTTT	CASSPPGAGKIGELFF
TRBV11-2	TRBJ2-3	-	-	TGTGCCAGCAGCCTCAACCGACTAGGCGCCACAGATACGCAGTATTTT	CASSLNRLGATDTQYF
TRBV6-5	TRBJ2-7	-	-	TGTGCCAGCAGCCCTCGACGCCTAGGCTACGAGCAGTACTTC	CASSPRRLGYEQYF
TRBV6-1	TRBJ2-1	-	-	TGTGCCAGCAGTGACCGAGTACGGGAGCAGTTCTTC	CASSDRVREQFF
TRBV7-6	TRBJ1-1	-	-	TGTGCCAGCAGCTTAGCTACCGGCACTGAAGCTTTCTTT	CASSLATGTEAFF
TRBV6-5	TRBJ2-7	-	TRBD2	TGTGCCAGCAGTCGGGTAACTAGCGGGACCCACGAGCAGTACTTC	CASSRVTSGTHEQYF
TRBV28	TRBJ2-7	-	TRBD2	TGTGCCAGCAGTCTTCGGCTAGCGGGAGGGAGCTCCTACGAGCAGTACTTC	CASSLRLAGGSSYEQYF
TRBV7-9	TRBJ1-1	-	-	TGTGCCAGCAGCTTAACTAAGGACACTGAAGCTTTCTTT	CASSLTKDTEAFF
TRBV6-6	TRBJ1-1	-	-	TGTGCCAGCAGCTTGGGGAGGGGGATGAACACTGAAGCTTTCTTT	CASSLGRGMNTEAFF
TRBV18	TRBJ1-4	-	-	TGTGCCAGCTCACCGGGCCAATCGGAAAAACTGTTTTTT	CASSPGQSEKLFF
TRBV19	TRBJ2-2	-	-	TGTGCCAGTAGTATTTCCGTCTACGCGAGTTCCGGGGAGCTGTTTTTT	CASSISVYASSGELFF
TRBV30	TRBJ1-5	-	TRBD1	TGTGCCTGGAGTGGGGGACAGGGCCACAATCAGCCCCAGCATTTT	CAWSGGQGHNQPQHF
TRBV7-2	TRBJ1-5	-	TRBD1	TGTGCCAGCAAAGTAACAGGGGGTGTAAATCAGCCCCAGCATTTT	CASKVTGGVNQPQHF
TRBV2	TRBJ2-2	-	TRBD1	TGTGCCAGCAGTCAGAGGCAGGGGGTTTCCGGGGAGCTGTTTTTT	CASSQRQGVSGELFF
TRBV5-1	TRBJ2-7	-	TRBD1	TGCGCCAGCAGCTTGGACGGACAGGGTACCTACGAGCAGTACTTC	CASSLDGQGTYEQYF
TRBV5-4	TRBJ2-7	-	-	TGTGCCAGCAGCTTCCCCCAGGGCGGAGGGTCCTACGAGCAGTACTTC	CASSFPQGGGSYEQYF
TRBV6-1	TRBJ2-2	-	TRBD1	TGTGCCAGCAGTGAAGTACAGGGGCCCACCGGGGAGCTGTTTTTT	CASSEVQGPTGELFF